This T cell receptor (beta chain) was sequenced in a study of blood T cell repertoires in COVID-19. Method: immunoSEQ multiplex PCR; TCRdb's copy keeps in-frame clones and lacks some. The sample has fewer than 200,000 clones, 70% to 90% seen once; the top ten hold 4% to 4.5%. Germline V lookup: CDR1 SGHVS, CDR2 FQNEAQ. The V end lost 7 bases, the J end lost 3 bases, and 13 bases lay between the germline ends. CDR3 length: 14 amino acids. The sequencing input was PBMCs or T cells enriched from blood (not recorded which). The TCR was taken from a woman aged 50 to 60 who had recovered from COVID-19. The chain links TRBV7-8 to TRBJ1-3; D is possibly TRBD1 (5 bases). CDR3 amino acids: CASTQGGGGNTIYF. CDR3 DNA: TGTGCCAGCACTCAGGGAGGTGGTGGAAACACCATATATTTT. The complete variable domain, with remaining parts taken from reference TRBV7-8 and TRBJ1-3, reads GAGVSQSPRYKVAKRGQDVALRCDPISGHVSLFWYQQALGQGPEFLTYFQNEAQLDKSGLPSDRFFAERPEGSVSTLKIQRTQQEDSAVYLCASTQGGGGNTIYFGEGSWLTVV.